Listed here is a single T cell receptor beta chain. Its target is not known. These data belong to a study of T cell responses to AZD1222 COVID-19 vaccine. At the level of the study: Recipients boosted at about 4 weeks or about 12 weeks are pooled.

Germline V gene data show CDR1 as GTSNPN and CDR2 as SVGIG (reference sequence). V was pared by 5 bases and J by 11 bases, with 6 bases of the junction left unmatched. The CDR3 spans 11 residues. Generated by immunoSEQ multiplex PCR, the TCRdb table keeps only in-frame clones and is missing some. The table has 150,000 to 200,000 clones, roughly 92% seen once. Broader study findings: Baseline seropositives among AZD1222 recipients totaled only five to seven. Among the donors, most were white British and more were female, and clonal diversity was possibly underestimated.

V gene TRBV30 combines with J gene TRBJ1-1, with 9 nucleotides matching TRBD1. This specimen was peripheral blood, taken on day 0 of AZD1222 vaccination. This clonotype originated in an adult in good health. Written as DNA, the CDR3 is TGTGCCTGGGCCGGGACAGGGCACGCTTTCTTT. This encodes CAWAGTGHAFF.